The 9 T cell receptor beta chains below were found in one sample sequenced in a study of blood T cell repertoires in COVID-19. Assay: immunoSEQ multiplex PCR; the TCRdb copy retains only in-frame clones and omits some. This table has some 110,000 clones, about 89% appearing once. The sample was peripheral blood. These receptors were obtained from a man aged 35 to 55 with acute or convalescent COVID-19.

The DNA for the CDR3 is TGTGCCAGCAGCTTTTCCCGGGGTAGCAATCAGCCCCAGCATTTT. Encoded protein: CASSFSRGSNQPQHF. The genes are TRBV11-2 and TRBJ1-5, with no clear D. Trimming took 3 bases from V and 0 from J, leaving 9 bases between them. The CDR3 covers 15 residues. The germline gives CDR1 SGHAT, CDR2 FQNNGV.

The chain carries TRBV4-2 and TRBJ2-5; 13 bases agree with TRBD2. CDR3 length: 16 residues. Per germline, CDR1 LGHNA and CDR2 YNFKEQ. The V segment lost 5 bases and the J segment 2 bases; nucleotides outside the gene matches: 5. CDR3: CASSTSGGALQETQYF. The CDR3, as DNA: TGTGCCAGCAGCACTAGCGGGGGGGCGTTACAAGAGACCCAGTACTTC.

The rearrangement uses TRBV5-1 and TRBJ1-4, with 12 nucleotides matching TRBD1. V lost 4 bases to trimming and J lost 7 bases; unmatched junction nucleotides: 11. The germline gives CDR1 SGHRS, CDR2 YFSETQ. The CDR3 is 17 amino acids. The CDR3 protein is CASSRGQGALSGEKLFF. CDR3 DNA: TGCGCCAGCAGCAGGGGACAGGGGGCGCTTAGTGGTGAAAAACTGTTTTTT.

This chain uses TRBV5-6 with TRBJ2-7; the match to TRBD2 covers 15 bases. The junction had 5 bases not matched to a gene; V was cut back by 4 bases and J by 3 bases. The CDR3 length is 16 residues. Per the germline V gene, CDR1 is SGHDT and CDR2 is YYEEEE. The CDR3 loop reads CASSEGLAGGIYEQYF. Here the CDR3 DNA reads TGTGCCAGCAGCGAGGGACTAGCGGGGGGCATCTACGAGCAGTACTTC.

The rearrangement uses TRBV6-2 or TRBV6-3 and TRBJ1-6; 7 bases fit TRBD1. The V segment lost 5 bases and the J segment 7 bases; nucleotides outside the gene matches: 5. The germline CDR1 and CDR2 sequences are MNHEY and SVGEGT. The CDR3 sequence is 14 residues long. The CDR3, as DNA: TGTGCCAGCAGTGAGGGGGCTCGGAATTCACCCCTCCACTTT. Translating gives CASSEGARNSPLHF.

The chain carries TRBV5-1 and TRBJ1-6; TRBD1 aligns across 9 bases. V lost 1 base to trimming and J lost 10 bases; unmatched junction nucleotides: 6. The CDR3 runs 15 residues. Germline CDR1 reads SGHRS; CDR2 reads YFSETQ. The CDR3 sequence: CASSLTTDRGSPLHF. The CDR3 nucleotides read TGCGCCAGCAGCTTGACCACGGACAGGGGATCACCCCTCCACTTT.

The rearrangement uses TRBV5-5 and TRBJ2-5, with 9 nucleotides matching TRBD1. The CDR3 consists of 17 residues. Germline V gene sequence: CDR1 SGHKS, CDR2 YYEKEE (reference sequence). J lost 2 bases, V lost 0 bases, and 8 bases had no gene match. The CDR3 nucleotides are TGTGCCAGCAGCTTGGGCCCGGGACAGGGTGGTCAAGAGACCCAGTACTTC. Translation gives CASSLGPGQGGQETQYF. The entire variable domain, with the rest obtained from reference TRBV5-5 and TRBJ2-5, is as follows: DAGVTQSPTHLIKTRGQQVTLRCSPISGHKSVSWYQQVLGQGPQFIFQYYEKEERGRGNFPDRFSARQFPNYSSELNVNALLLGDSALYLCASSLGPGQGGQETQYFGPGTRLLVL.

The V and J genes are TRBV15 and TRBJ2-3, with 8 bases that match TRBD1. Trimming took 3 bases from V and 5 from J; bases not matched to a gene: 13. Germline values: CDR1 LNHNV, CDR2 YYDKDF (reference sequence). The CDR3 consists of 17 residues. Written as DNA, the CDR3 is TGTGCCACCAGCAGGAGGGGGACAGGTCCCTTTATAGATACGCAGTATTTT. Residues: CATSRRGTGPFIDTQYF.

Notes on this clone: The junction differs from germline at one of its ends, possibly a read error. V usage is TRBV9 and J usage is TRBJ2-2; D is uncertain. Per germline, CDR1 SGDLS and CDR2 YYNGEE. This CDR3 contains 15 residues. In DNA form, the CDR3 reads TGTGCCAGCGGCGTGACTCATAAGAACACCGGGGAGCTGTTTTTT. It yields the protein CASGVTHKNTGELFF. The full variable domain, in which reference TRBV9 and TRBJ2-2 provide the parts outside the CDR3, is DSGVTQTPKHLITATGQRVTLRCSPRSGDLSVYWYQQSLDQGLQFLIQYYNGEERAKGNILERFSAQQFPDLHSELNLSSLELGDSALYFCASGVTHKNTGELFFGEGSRLTVL.